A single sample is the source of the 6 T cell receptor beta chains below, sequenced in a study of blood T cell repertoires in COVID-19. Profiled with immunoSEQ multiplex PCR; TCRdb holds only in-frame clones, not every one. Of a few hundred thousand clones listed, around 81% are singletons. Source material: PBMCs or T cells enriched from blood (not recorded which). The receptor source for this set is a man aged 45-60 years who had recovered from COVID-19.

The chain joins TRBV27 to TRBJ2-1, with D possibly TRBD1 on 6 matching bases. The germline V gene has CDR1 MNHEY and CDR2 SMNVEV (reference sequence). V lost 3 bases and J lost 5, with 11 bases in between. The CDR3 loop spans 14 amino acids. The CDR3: CASSFLTGDNEQFF. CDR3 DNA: TGTGCCAGCAGTTTTCTGACAGGAGACAATGAGCAGTTCTTC.

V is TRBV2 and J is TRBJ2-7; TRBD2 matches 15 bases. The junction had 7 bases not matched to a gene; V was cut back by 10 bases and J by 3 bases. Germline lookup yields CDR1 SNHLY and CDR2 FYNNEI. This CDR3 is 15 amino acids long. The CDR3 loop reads CATGLAGGLVYEQYF. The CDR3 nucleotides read TGTGCCACCGGACTAGCGGGAGGGTTGGTCTACGAGCAGTACTTC.

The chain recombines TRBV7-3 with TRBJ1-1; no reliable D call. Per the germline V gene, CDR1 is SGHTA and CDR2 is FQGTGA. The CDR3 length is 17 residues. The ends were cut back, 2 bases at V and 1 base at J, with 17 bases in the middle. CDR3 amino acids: CASSLAFGRHQNTEAFF. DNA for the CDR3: TGTGCCAGCAGCTTAGCGTTCGGCAGACACCAGAACACTGAAGCTTTCTTT.

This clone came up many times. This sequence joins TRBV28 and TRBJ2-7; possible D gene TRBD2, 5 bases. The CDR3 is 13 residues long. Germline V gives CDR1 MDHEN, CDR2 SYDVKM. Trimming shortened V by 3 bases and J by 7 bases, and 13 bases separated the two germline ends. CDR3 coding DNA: TGTGCCAGCAGTTTGTCTAGTCGAGGGGAGCAGTACTTC. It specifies CASSLSSRGEQYF.

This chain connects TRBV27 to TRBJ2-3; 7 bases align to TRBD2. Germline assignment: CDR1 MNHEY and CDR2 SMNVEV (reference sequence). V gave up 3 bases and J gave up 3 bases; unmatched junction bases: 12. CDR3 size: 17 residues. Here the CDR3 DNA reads TGTGCCAGCAGTTTTAAGGGAGCAGGACTAGGGACAGATACGCAGTATTTT. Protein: CASSFKGAGLGTDTQYF.

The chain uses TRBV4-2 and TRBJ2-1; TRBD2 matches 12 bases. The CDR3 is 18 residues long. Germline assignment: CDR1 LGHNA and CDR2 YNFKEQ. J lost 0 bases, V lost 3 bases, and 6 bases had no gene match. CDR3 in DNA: TGTGCCAGCAGCCAGCCGACTAGCGGGGGTAGCTCCTACAATGAGCAGTTCTTC. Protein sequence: CASSQPTSGGSSYNEQFF.